This paragraph reports one T cell receptor (beta chain). Its recognized antigen is unknown. From each donor, a roughly 2.7 ml peripheral blood sample was collected into PAXgene tubes and stored at -80 degrees C. Without T cell sorting, total RNA was isolated from whole blood using the PAXgene blood miRNA kit on an automated QIAcube. Peripheral blood from monozygotic twin pairs, either concordant or discordant for inflammatory bowel disease, underwent deep TCRalpha and TCRbeta repertoire profiling that used unique molecular barcoding. For every twin pair, smoking habits were documented, and each individual was categorised as a current, former or never smoker. This record belongs to a study of monozygotic twins with inflammatory bowel disease (dated 2019 in TCRdb). Background on the whole study: The complete study included approximately 28 monozygotic twin pairs: 19 IBD-discordant Danish pairs and nine German pairs, of which four were IBD-concordant and five were IBD-discordant. Within discordant pairs, disease-associated traits were sought mainly by comparing IBD patients with their genetically identical healthy co-twins. Each individual had, on average, about 151 000 unique TCRalpha sequences and 181 000 unique TCRbeta sequences available for analysis. What the research found in general, with its limitations: No single strong signal or clonotype linked to IBD turned up in the results, so the idea that one exists was not supported. Background noise and inter-individual variability may have been introduced into the repertoires by the differing immunosuppressive treatments among patients. Compared with healthy twins, IBD patients shared fewer clonotypes with other individuals, and the difference was most pronounced in patients with signs of disease activity. Concordant and discordant twins showed no difference in repertoire similarity, possibly because of limited statistical power. IBD patients had lower TCRbeta repertoire diversity, measured by the inverse Simpson index, than their healthy co-twins. Distinction between different T cell subtypes could not be achieved in the analysis.

Library generation was performed with 5' RACE. The input for every TCR library was around 3.5 ug of total RNA. For each sample, cDNA synthesis with SMARTScribe reverse transcriptase was split into eight separate reactions. During cDNA synthesis, template switching was used to introduce unique molecular identifiers that contained a 6-nucleotide sample barcode. Two nested PCRs of roughly 15 and 9 cycles amplified the TCRalpha and TCRbeta cDNA, and bead purification followed each PCR. Before amplification, the cDNA was both treated with uracil DNA-glycosylase and purified with the QIAquick PCR purification kit. The second PCR added Illumina TruSeq-compatible adapters along with sample-specific barcodes. Library quality and concentration were checked on TapeStation and Qubit, and libraries were pooled at about 5 ng each. Sequencing of pooled libraries was carried out on an Illumina HiSeq2500 single-index Rapid Run using 2 x 100 bp reads and custom sequencing primers. Per the original workflow: PCR and sequencing errors were corrected by UMI-based consensus assembly using MiGEC version 1.2.6. MiXCR version 2.1.1 was used for V(D)J alignment, clonotype assembly and CDR3 extraction. To normalise gene usage, clonotype sharing and MAIT/NKT TCR abundance, the analysis used the top 1000, 10 000 and 20 000 clonotypes per sample. Diversity was computed as the inverse Simpson index with the vegan R package after downsampling to 27 000 UMIs. Paired Mann-Whitney U tests were applied to discordant twin pairs, with Benjamini-Hochberg correction for multiple testing. TCRdb reprocessed the reads; each CDR3 protein sequence makes one entry, and DNA is unavailable. It is TCRdb's table, rather than the study itself, that gives the V and J calls and clone size. The sample's records list 200,000 to 250,000 distinct CDR3 sequences. Around 7.6% of the sample lies in the top ten.

The sample consisted of blood. The receptor was isolated from a human donor with ulcerative colitis or Crohn's disease, or a healthy co-twin of an affected twin (not recorded which).

The CDR3: CASSLALSRVDTGELFF. The rearranged segments are TRBV5-1 and TRBJ2-2; lacking DNA, the TRBD1 call made by TCRdb goes unchecked. From its cysteine to its phenylalanine, the CDR3 spans 17 amino acids. No DNA is given. Looking up the germline V gene yields CDR1 SGHRS and CDR2 YFSETQ.